This record looks at one TCR beta chain sequence and its context. Its antigen is not yet known. No qualities accompany the bases; no much larger clone lies one base away. Genomic DNA was isolated from the sorted cells so that the TCRbeta CDR3 region could be sequenced. The immunoSEQ Assay was used to sequence the TCRbeta CDR3 regions. TCRdb took over this immuneACCESS table, retaining in-frame rearrangements with V and J assigned. Such tables are incomplete; in checked studies, under half of the missing clones stem from an unresolved V gene, and the remainder is unexplained. The sample profile shows approximately 88,000 clones; about 88% of them were found once. 0.25% to 0.35% of the sample is taken by the ten largest. The sample is drawn from a study of OX40 agonist ivuxolimab in advanced cancers. Background for the entire study: Ivuxolimab was a fully human IgG2 agonistic monoclonal antibody targeting the costimulatory receptor OX40 (CD134). Intravenous ivuxolimab was administered to patients every 2 weeks at six dose levels: 0.01, 0.1, 0.3, 1.5, 3 and 10 mg/kg. Of the approximately 50 patients in dose escalation, 19 had hepatocellular carcinoma, some 15 had melanoma, 9 had renal cell carcinoma and 9 had head and neck cancer. A male proportion of roughly 80% and a mean age of approximately 58 years, ranging from about 20 to 79, were recorded for the dose-escalation cohort. Prior anti-PD-1, anti-PD-L1 or anti-CTLA-4 therapy was permitted, and checkpoint inhibitors had been received by under 50% of dose-escalation patients. Partial responses were achieved by three dose-escalation patients, of whom one had hepatocellular carcinoma and two had cutaneous melanoma. Peripheral TCRbeta sequencing was intended to test whether TCR sequence diversity was altered and clonal T-cell expansion was caused by ivuxolimab. The paper covers the monotherapy dose-escalation part of the phase I ivuxolimab trial, which included N ≈ 57 patients. What the study reported, not specific to this receptor: After ivuxolimab, expanded clones were on average more numerous among CD8+ T cells than among CD4+ T cells. At doses of 0.1 to 3.0 mg/kg, clonal expansion of both CD4+ and CD8+ T cells in blood was seen between baseline and week 6. In the 0.1-3.0 mg/kg groups, partial responders had among the lowest normalized peripheral clonal expansion, particularly in CD8+ T cells. The antigen specificity of the peripheral T cells that underwent clonal expansion was not determined. Low levels of normalized T-cell clonal expansion were also seen in some patients who did not respond.

CDR1 KGHSH and CDR2 LQKENI were looked up in the germline V gene. V is cut by 3 bases and J by 5 bases, and the space between the germline ends is 11 bases. The CDR3 starts with the cysteine, ends with the phenylalanine, and has 13 residues. Only the CDR3 DNA is retained, 39 bases long and in frame from the first base. The trial excluded patients who had a history of autoimmune disease or who were on systemic immunosuppression. In every dose cohort, peripheral blood was drawn for TCR sequencing at baseline, cycle 4 day 1, and cycle 7 day 1. Samples came from an open-label, multicenter, first-in-human phase I dose-escalation trial of ivuxolimab. Adults with locally advanced or metastatic head and neck squamous cell, hepatocellular, melanoma or renal cell carcinoma were enrolled in the trial. CD4+ and CD8+ T cells were sorted separately from peripheral blood before TCR sequencing.

The TCR was taken from an adult with an advanced solid tumor such as melanoma, head and neck, liver or kidney cancer. The chain is assembled from TRBV18 and TRBJ2-7, with the D segment identity uncertain. This specimen was CD4+ or CD8+ T cells sorted from blood, taken in a trial of the OX40 agonist ivuxolimab. The CDR3 in this case is CASSPNGKNEQYF. The DNA is TGTGCCAGCTCACCGAACGGAAAGAACGAGCAGTACTTC.